This TCR beta chain came from a study of early T cells in non-severe SARS-CoV-2 infection. Across the study: Chains were not paired, and sequencing was done on bulk RNA from unsorted whole blood. Study outcomes and limitations: The matching step, a VDJdb search, favored anti-spike CD8 responses and missed private and CD4 specificities.

Attachment of unique molecular identifiers to individual cDNA molecules was performed. TCRdb itself ran the 5' RACE reads through MiXCR, one entry per CDR3 protein. The sample consists of around 57,000 distinct CDR3 sequences, roughly 10% of them appearing once. On this clonotype: Antigen unknown.

With V trimmed by 2 bases and J by 1 base, 5 bases remained unmatched. The CDR3 has 16 amino acids. Germline CDR1 is MDHEN and CDR2 is SYDVKM. The TCR originated in an adult who was a healthcare worker with PCR-confirmed SARS-CoV-2 infection or an uninfected control (not recorded which). The sample comprised whole blood. The J gene is TRBJ2-5, the V gene TRBV28; 9 bases fit TRBD2. The CDR3, as DNA: TGTGCCAGCAGTTTAGTGGCGGGAGGGGCCCAAGAGACCCAGTACTTC. It codes for CASSLVAGGAQETQYF.